Listed here are 15 T cell receptor beta chains from one sample, sequenced in a study of blood T cell repertoires in COVID-19. Sequenced by immunoSEQ multiplex PCR; TCRdb stores in-frame clones only, minus some. This table has 80,000 to 100,000 clones, over 60% appearing once. Sequencing was performed on peripheral blood. These receptors were collected from a man aged 45 to 65 who had recovered from COVID-19.

The chain has TRBV9 and TRBJ1-1; perhaps TRBD1 as D (5 bases). V was shortened by 4 bases and J by 8 bases, with 15 bases between the two germline ends. The CDR3 runs to 13 residues. CDR1 is SGDLS, CDR2 YYNGEE, per germline. The CDR3 region is CASSPMGGEEAFF. The CDR3 DNA follows: TGTGCCAGCAGCCCCATGGGAGGGGAGGAAGCTTTCTTT.

This chain connects TRBV2 to TRBJ1-1, with TRBD1 matching over 7 bases. Germline-derived CDR1 and CDR2 are SNHLY and FYNNEI. V lost 6 bases to trimming and J lost 7 bases; unmatched junction nucleotides: 11. The CDR3 loop spans 14 amino acids. The CDR3 region is CASSRREGDSEAFF. The CDR3 bases are TGTGCCAGCAGCCGGCGGGAGGGGGACAGTGAAGCTTTCTTT. Together with reference TRBV2 and TRBJ1-1, the CDR3 gives the full variable domain: EPEVTQTPSHQVTQMGQEVILRCVPISNHLYFYWYRQILGQKVEFLVSFYNNEISEKSEIFDDQFSVERPDGSNFTLKIRSTKLEDSAMYFCASSRREGDSEAFFGQGTRLTVV.

J is TRBJ1-4 and V is TRBV19, with TRBD1 matching 10 bases. The V segment lost 8 bases and the J segment 6 bases; nucleotides outside the gene matches: 9. CDR3 length: 15 amino acids. Germline assignment: CDR1 LNHDA and CDR2 SQIVND (reference sequence). CDR3 sequence: CASSHGTGAYEKLFF. The CDR3 nucleotides are TGTGCCAGTTCCCACGGGACAGGGGCTTATGAAAAACTGTTTTTT.

This clone has just one count. The chain is built from TRBV6-5 and TRBJ2-1; 10 bases match TRBD2. Germline assignment: CDR1 MNHEY and CDR2 SVGAGI. Trimming cost V 2 bases and J 6 bases; bases outside gene matches: 7. CDR3 length: 16 amino acids. CDR3 nucleotide sequence: TGTGCCAGCAGTTACAACAGCGGGGGGGCCTTCAATGAGCAGTTCTTC. It yields the protein CASSYNSGGAFNEQFF.

The CDR3, as DNA: TGTGCCAGCAGCCCGGACTCTACCCTTTACAATGAGCAGTTCTTC. Its protein is CASSPDSTLYNEQFF. This rearrangement joins TRBV7-3 to TRBJ2-1; a weak D match, TRBD2 (5 bases). The V end was cut by 5 bases, the J end by 4 bases, with 15 bases between. There are 15 residues in the CDR3. The V gene's germline CDR1 is SGHTA and CDR2 FQGTGA. The entire variable domain, with the rest obtained from reference TRBV7-3 and TRBJ2-1, is as follows: GAGVSQTPSNKVTEKGKYVELRCDPISGHTALYWYRQSLGQGPEFLIYFQGTGAADDSGLPNDRFFAVRPEGSVSTLKIQRTERGDSAVYLCASSPDSTLYNEQFFGPGTRLTVL.

The chain carries TRBV6-5 and TRBJ2-5; TRBD2 might be the D (6 bases). Germline values: CDR1 MNHEY, CDR2 SVGAGI. CDR3 length: 13 amino acids. V shed 5 bases and J shed 4 bases, with 11 bases lying between them. The CDR3 DNA sequence: TGTGCCAGCAGTACTAGCCGAGGAGAGACCCAGTACTTC. Amino acids: CASSTSRGETQYF.

The chain employs TRBV18 and TRBJ1-3, with TRBD1 identical over 10 bases. Germline V gene data show CDR1 as KGHSH and CDR2 as LQKENI. The CDR3 totals 15 residues. Unmatched junction bases numbered 1, after V lost 3 bases and J lost 2 bases. Here the CDR3 DNA reads TGTGCCAGCTCACCGGGGACAGGGGCTGGAAACACCATATATTTT. Amino acid sequence: CASSPGTGAGNTIYF.

The chain combines TRBV3-1 (or the pseudogene TRBV3-2) with TRBJ2-4, with 11 bases that match TRBD2. After removal of 0 bases from V and 4 bases from J, the junction contained 8 bases not matched to a gene. CDR3 length: 18 amino acids. The germline gives CDR1 LGHDT, CDR2 YNNKEL (reference sequence). The CDR3 reads CASSQEGIRTSGKNIQYF. Written as DNA, the CDR3 is TGTGCCAGCAGCCAAGAAGGAATTCGGACTAGCGGGAAAAACATTCAGTACTTC.

This clone appeared a single time. The chain employs TRBV2 and TRBJ2-1; the D gene is possibly TRBD2 (5 bases). CDR3 size: 11 residues. Trimming pared 4 bases from V and 10 bases from J, leaving 8 bases between. CDR1 is SNHLY and CDR2 is FYNNEI in the germline V gene. In DNA, the CDR3 is TGTGCCAGCAGTGGAGGGAGAGAGCAGTTCTTC. Translation gives CASSGGREQFF. Full variable domain (missing parts from reference TRBV2 and TRBJ2-1): EPEVTQTPSHQVTQMGQEVILRCVPISNHLYFYWYRQILGQKVEFLVSFYNNEISEKSEIFDDQFSVERPDGSNFTLKIRSTKLEDSAMYFCASSGGREQFFGPGTRLTVL.

This clone is deemed medium-sized. This chain joins TRBV5-1 and TRBJ2-5; a possible D gene is TRBD2 (6 bases). V shed 0 bases and J shed 7 bases, with 16 bases lying between them. The CDR3 covers 15 residues. Looked up from germline, CDR1 is SGHRS and CDR2 is YFSETQ. The CDR3 nucleotides read TGCGCCAGCAGCTTGGCCCCTAGCGAGCAGGGGACCCAGTACTTC. This sequence encodes CASSLAPSEQGTQYF.

This clone was recorded many times. The chain employs TRBV9 and TRBJ2-7, with TRBD1 identical over 8 bases. Per germline, CDR1 SGDLS and CDR2 YYNGEE. This CDR3 has 13 amino acids. The J segment lost 6 bases and the V segment lost 2 bases, leaving 4 bases of the junction unmatched. This CDR3 is CASSVGQGPEQYF. The CDR3 nucleotides read TGTGCCAGCAGCGTCGGACAGGGTCCCGAGCAGTACTTC.

The CDR3 region is CASSRTGNTEAFF. Here the CDR3 DNA reads TGTGCCAGCAGCCGGACAGGGAACACTGAAGCTTTCTTT. The rearrangement links TRBV7-3 to TRBJ1-1; 7 bases match TRBD1. The CDR3 sequence is 13 residues long. J was trimmed by 1 base and V by 5 bases; bases with no gene match: 1. Germline lookup yields CDR1 SGHTA and CDR2 FQGTGA.

This clone came up a few times. This sequence joins TRBV18 and TRBJ2-7, with 8 bases aligning to TRBD1. The trim removed 3 bases at V and 6 bases at J, leaving 10 bases unmatched. CDR3 length: 15 amino acids. Germline assignment: CDR1 KGHSH and CDR2 LQKENI. The CDR3 sequence is CASSPRTGWGVEQYF. DNA for the CDR3: TGTGCCAGCTCACCCCGGACAGGGTGGGGGGTCGAGCAGTACTTC. Using reference TRBV18 and TRBJ2-7 for the parts outside the CDR3, the full variable domain is NAGVMQNPRHLVRRRGQEARLRCSPMKGHSHVYWYRQLPEEGLKFMVYLQKENIIDESGMPKERFSAEFPKEGPSILRIQQVVRGDSAAYFCASSPRTGWGVEQYFGPGTRLTVT.

This clone was detected only a few times. The chain joins TRBV6-4 to TRBJ2-1; a weak D match, TRBD2 (5 bases). CDR1 and CDR2 (germline): MRHNA, SNTAGT. V lost 0 bases, J lost 2 bases, and 8 bases lay in between. The CDR3 extends over 15 amino acids. As DNA, the CDR3 is TGTGCCAGCAGTGACTCGGGAGACCCCTACAATGAGCAGTTCTTC. It specifies CASSDSGDPYNEQFF.

This clone was counted only a few times. The chain is built from TRBV7-9 and TRBJ2-2; D possibly corresponds to TRBD2 (6 bases). The ends were cut back, 5 bases at V and 1 base at J, with 20 bases in the middle. The CDR3 consists of 18 residues. Germline lookup yields CDR1 SEHNR and CDR2 FQNEAQ (reference sequence). The CDR3 sequence: CASSRTRGTLQNTGELFF. CDR3 nucleotide sequence: TGTGCCAGCAGCAGAACGCGGGGTACACTACAGAACACCGGGGAGCTGTTTTTT.